This T cell receptor beta chain came from a study of long-term antiretroviral therapy in people with HIV. The CDR3 runs 11 residues. Germline values: CDR1 MNHEY, CDR2 SMNVEV (reference sequence). Trimming took 5 bases from V and 5 from J, leaving 6 bases between them. Treatment for every participant with HIV took place in the United States. Findings and caveats of the study: Information pertaining to ART adherence, viral resistance or therapeutic modifications was not obtained.

As regards this clone: As yet, its antigen is unknown.

This was the immunoSEQ v3.0 assay at survey level. Libraries were prepared by immunoSEQ multiplex PCR; TCRdb keeps only in-frame clonotypes and omits some of them. The sample shows about 14,000 clones, roughly 87% of them seen only once. The chain employs TRBV27 and TRBJ1-2; no clear D gene. The sample consisted of unsorted PBMCs, taken 6.2 years after starting antiretroviral therapy. This receptor was identified in a man aged 35 to 55 with HIV. The CDR3 DNA reads as TGTGCCAGCAGTGAGGGATATGGCTACACCTTC. It encodes CASSEGYGYTF.